This is a list of T cell receptor beta chains from one sample in a study of cytomegalovirus exposure and HLA in healthy donors. Clones were read by immunoSEQ multiplex PCR, and TCRdb kept only the in-frame ones, dropping some. Among hundreds of thousands of clones listed, about nine tenths were seen once. Sequencing used PBMCs. The receptors here all came from a woman aged 18-35 years in good health and CMV-seronegative. The CDR3 runs from the conserved cysteine through the conserved F or W. Fields, in order: V gene, CDR3 length, D gene, J gene, clone size, CDR3 protein, CDR3 DNA. The D gene is left open where the match is weak. The size entry is marked missing in some rows and otherwise reads once, few, many or a size class.

V: TRBV7-9
length: 16
D: .
J: TRBJ1-2
size: .
CDR3: CASSLDDAGPRLGYTF
DNA: TGTGCCAGCAGCTTAGACGATGCGGGTCCTAGGCTGGGCTACACCTTC

V: TRBV2
length: 15
D: TRBD1
J: TRBJ1-2
size: .
CDR3: CASPDRGPLFYGYTF
DNA: TGTGCCAGCCCCGACAGGGGGCCTCTTTTCTATGGCTACACCTTC

V: TRBV29-1
length: 14
D: TRBD2
J: TRBJ2-7
size: .
CDR3: CSVDVAGGPYEQYF
DNA: TGCAGCGTTGACGTAGCGGGAGGCCCCTACGAGCAGTACTTC

V: TRBV2
length: 16
D: TRBD1
J: TRBJ2-7
size: few
CDR3: CASSPTRRDRGYEQYF
DNA: TGTGCCAGCAGTCCTACTCGACGGGACAGGGGGTACGAGCAGTACTTC

V: TRBV2
length: 14
D: .
J: TRBJ2-7
size: .
CDR3: CASSVSMSSYEQYF
DNA: TGTGCCAGCAGTGTGAGCATGAGCTCCTACGAGCAGTACTTC

V: TRBV28
length: 14
D: .
J: TRBJ2-1
size: .
CDR3: CASCPGRGRNEQFF
DNA: TGTGCCAGCTGCCCAGGCAGGGGACGGAATGAGCAGTTCTTC

V: TRBV5-4
length: 11
D: .
J: TRBJ2-1
size: .
CDR3: CASSHTAEQFF
DNA: TGTGCCAGCAGCCACACCGCTGAGCAGTTCTTC

V: TRBV18
length: 13
D: .
J: TRBJ2-5
size: .
CDR3: CASSVNHQETQYF
DNA: TGTGCCAGCTCAGTCAATCACCAAGAGACCCAGTACTTC

V: TRBV6-1
length: 15
D: .
J: TRBJ2-2
size: .
CDR3: CASSPAGSLTGELFF
DNA: TGTGCCAGCAGTCCCGCGGGGAGTCTCACCGGGGAGCTGTTTTTT

V: TRBV28
length: 13
D: .
J: TRBJ2-1
size: .
CDR3: CASSSTGYNEQFF
DNA: TGTGCCAGCAGTTCCACAGGGTACAATGAGCAGTTCTTC

V: TRBV9
length: 17
D: TRBD2
J: TRBJ2-1
size: .
CDR3: CASSEGPTSGPRDEQFF
DNA: TGTGCCAGCAGCGAGGGTCCGACTAGCGGGCCGAGGGATGAGCAGTTCTTC

V: TRBV9
length: 16
D: TRBD1
J: TRBJ1-4
size: .
CDR3: CASSVGSGGLNEKLFF
DNA: TGTGCCAGCAGCGTAGGTTCAGGGGGCCTGAATGAAAAACTGTTTTTT

V: TRBV27
length: 16
D: TRBD2
J: TRBJ2-1
size: .
CDR3: CASSLGTSGNYNEQFF
DNA: TGTGCCAGCAGTTTAGGGACTAGCGGGAACTACAATGAGCAGTTCTTC

V: TRBV27
length: 15
D: TRBD1
J: TRBJ1-1
size: .
CDR3: CASSSLGGMNTEAFF
DNA: TGTGCCAGCAGTTCGCTAGGGGGCATGAACACTGAAGCTTTCTTT

V: TRBV7-3
length: 18
D: TRBD2
J: TRBJ2-5
size: .
CDR3: CASSSSGTSGRSGETQYF
DNA: TGTGCCAGCAGCTCATCCGGGACTAGCGGGAGGTCGGGGGAGACCCAGTACTTC

V: TRBV6-1
length: 16
D: TRBD1
J: TRBJ2-7
size: once
CDR3: CASSEWGQGSSYEQYF
DNA: TGTGCCAGCAGTGAATGGGGACAGGGTTCCTCCTACGAGCAGTACTTC

V: TRBV6-4
length: 15
D: .
J: TRBJ1-2
size: .
CDR3: CASSDSDTANYGYTF
DNA: TGTGCCAGCAGTGACTCAGACACGGCTAACTATGGCTACACCTTC

V: TRBV4-2
length: 14
D: .
J: TRBJ2-7
size: .
CDR3: CASSQDGQFYEQYF
DNA: TGTGCCAGCAGCCAAGATGGACAGTTCTACGAGCAATACTTC

V: TRBV6-5
length: 14
D: .
J: TRBJ1-5
size: .
CDR3: CASSYDRGSQPQHF
DNA: TGTGCCAGCAGTTACGACCGGGGGAGTCAGCCCCAGCATTTT

V: TRBV15
length: 14
D: .
J: TRBJ1-2
size: few
CDR3: CATSSKQGDYGYTF
DNA: TGTGCCACCAGCAGCAAACAGGGAGACTATGGCTACACCTTC

V: TRBV5-6
length: 12
D: .
J: TRBJ2-7
size: few
CDR3: CASSFREYEQYF
DNA: TGTGCCAGCAGCTTCCGGGAATACGAGCAGTACTTC

V: TRBV7-6
length: 13
D: .
J: TRBJ2-3
size: .
CDR3: CASSPSGPDTQYF
DNA: TGTGCCAGCAGCCCATCAGGGCCAGATACGCAGTATTTT

V: TRBV28
length: 15
D: TRBD2
J: TRBJ2-1
size: .
CDR3: CASSLIAGGYNEQFF
DNA: TGTGCCAGCAGTTTAATAGCGGGAGGGTACAATGAGCAGTTCTTC

V: TRBV7-9
length: 14
D: .
J: TRBJ2-5
size: .
CDR3: CASSSASAEETQYF
DNA: TGTGCCAGCAGCTCTGCTAGCGCGGAAGAGACCCAGTACTTC

V: TRBV7-6
length: 14
D: .
J: TRBJ2-7
size: once
CDR3: CASSLAVNSYEQYF
DNA: TGTGCCAGCAGCTTAGCTGTCAACTCCTACGAGCAGTACTTC

V: TRBV19
length: 17
D: TRBD1
J: TRBJ1-1
size: .
CDR3: CASSTAPNRGSNTEAFF
DNA: TGTGCCAGTAGTACCGCCCCTAACAGGGGGTCGAACACTGAAGCTTTCTTT

V: TRBV10-3
length: 15
D: TRBD1
J: TRBJ2-7
size: .
CDR3: CAISVGTGESHEQYF
DNA: TGTGCCATCAGTGTGGGGACAGGGGAATCCCACGAGCAGTACTTC

V: TRBV5-4
length: 16
D: .
J: TRBJ2-1
size: .
CDR3: CASSLSVGVDYNEQFF
DNA: TGTGCCAGCAGCTTGTCGGTCGGGGTGGACTACAATGAGCAGTTCTTC

V: TRBV28
length: 15
D: .
J: TRBJ1-2
size: .
CDR3: CASSRTWGGLGGYTF
DNA: TGTGCCAGCAGCCGGACCTGGGGGGGGCTCGGTGGCTACACCTTC

V: TRBV2
length: 13
D: .
J: TRBJ2-7
size: .
CDR3: CASTGASGGEQYF
DNA: TGTGCCAGCACCGGGGCCAGTGGAGGGGAGCAGTACTTC

V: TRBV6-1
length: 16
D: .
J: TRBJ2-7
size: .
CDR3: CASSEAGFLSSYEQYF
DNA: TGTGCCAGCAGTGAAGCGGGCTTCTTATCGTCCTACGAGCAGTACTTC

V: TRBV27
length: 15
D: TRBD1
J: TRBJ1-4
size: .
CDR3: CASGGGQGAGKKLFF
DNA: TGTGCCAGCGGGGGAGGACAGGGGGCGGGAAAAAAACTGTTTTTT

V: TRBV9
length: 12
D: .
J: TRBJ1-1
size: few
CDR3: CASSRGNTEAFF
DNA: TGTGCCAGCAGTCGGGGTAACACTGAAGCTTTCTTT

V: TRBV6-5
length: 13
D: .
J: TRBJ1-2
size: .
CDR3: CASSPGSYYGYTF
DNA: TGTGCCAGCAGTCCGGGTTCCTATTATGGCTACACCTTC

V: TRBV7-8
length: 12
D: .
J: TRBJ1-2
size: .
CDR3: CASSRGLDGYTF
DNA: TGTGCCAGCAGCAGGGGCTTAGATGGCTACACCTTC

V: TRBV5-5
length: 18
D: TRBD2
J: TRBJ2-4
size: few
CDR3: CASSLVLAGSILKNIQYF
DNA: TGTGCCAGCAGCTTGGTACTAGCGGGCTCGATATTGAAAAACATTCAGTACTTC

V: TRBV29-1
length: 13
D: TRBD2
J: TRBJ2-7
size: .
CDR3: CSVVGATSGQQYF
DNA: TGCAGCGTTGTGGGGGCGACTAGCGGACAGCAGTACTTC

V: TRBV18
length: 14
D: .
J: TRBJ1-1
size: .
CDR3: CASSAALMNTEAFF
DNA: TGTGCCAGCTCAGCCGCCCTAATGAACACTGAAGCTTTCTTT

V: TRBV5-1
length: 15
D: TRBD1
J: TRBJ2-7
size: .
CDR3: CASSWFDRGEDEQYF
DNA: TGCGCCAGCAGCTGGTTCGACAGGGGCGAGGACGAGCAGTACTTC

V: TRBV29-1
length: 16
D: TRBD2
J: TRBJ2-7
size: .
CDR3: CSVAGGGTGLFYEQYF
DNA: TGCAGCGTAGCGGGCGGGGGGACGGGGTTATTCTACGAGCAGTACTTC

V: TRBV9
length: 15
D: .
J: TRBJ2-7
size: .
CDR3: CASSATASGPYEQYF
DNA: TGTGCCAGCAGCGCGACAGCCTCAGGGCCCTACGAGCAGTACTTC

V: TRBV2
length: 14
D: TRBD1
J: TRBJ2-5
size: .
CDR3: CASNRPGGLETQYF
DNA: TGTGCCAGCAACCGTCCAGGGGGCTTAGAGACCCAGTACTTC

V: TRBV6-1
length: 15
D: TRBD1
J: TRBJ1-6
size: .
CDR3: CASSEDRGYNSPLHF
DNA: TGTGCCAGCAGTGAGGACAGGGGCTATAATTCACCCCTCCACTTT

V: TRBV6-6
length: 14
D: .
J: TRBJ2-3
size: .
CDR3: CASSPRDSADTQYF
DNA: TGTGCCAGCAGTCCGAGGGACTCCGCAGATACGCAGTATTTT

V: TRBV6-1
length: 12
D: .
J: TRBJ1-2
size: .
CDR3: CASSEFSGGYTF
DNA: TGTGCCAGCAGTGAATTCTCAGGTGGCTACACCTTC